These 8 T cell receptor beta chains share one sample of origin, sequenced in a study of shared clonotypes between healthy human individuals. The data were produced by immunoSEQ multiplex PCR, yet TCRdb's version contains in-frame clones alone and is incomplete. The sample has some 2,100,000 clones; around 95% are singletons. Material for sequencing was naive CD4+ T cells sorted from blood. Subset of the sample: CD45RA+ positively selected. Source of these receptors: a man aged 18 to 30 in good health.

This clone appeared once. This chain joins TRBV15 and TRBJ1-2; D is ambiguous. V lost 1 base to trimming and J lost 6 bases, with 12 bases between them. Per the germline V gene, CDR1 is LNHNV and CDR2 is YYDKDF (reference sequence). The CDR3 spans 14 residues. The CDR3 nucleotides read TGTGCCACCAGCAGAGGCGGGTCGGGAGATGGCTACACCTTC. Translating it yields CATSRGGSGDGYTF.

This chain joins TRBV5-4 and TRBJ2-7, with 8 bases matching TRBD2. Germline values: CDR1 SGHNT, CDR2 YYREEE (reference sequence). This CDR3 has 16 residues. Losses at the gene ends were 0 bases for V and 3 bases for J; bases not matched to a gene: 8. The DNA of the CDR3 is TGTGCCAGCAGCTTGGGTGCGGGACTAGGAGGCTACGAGCAGTACTTC. Translation: CASSLGAGLGGYEQYF.

The gene calls are TRBV6-1 and TRBJ1-1; the match to TRBD1 covers 8 bases. Trimming at V came to 3 bases and at J to 4 bases, leaving 4 bases not matched to a gene. This CDR3 is built from 14 residues. Looked up from germline, CDR1 is MNHNS and CDR2 is SASEGT. Here the CDR3 reads CASSDQTGVTEAFF. As DNA, the CDR3 is TGTGCCAGCAGTGACCAGACAGGGGTCACTGAAGCTTTCTTT.

J is TRBJ2-7 and V is TRBV30; 9 nucleotides agree with TRBD2. CDR1 and CDR2 (germline): GTSNPN, SVGIG (reference sequence). The CDR3 runs 13 residues. V lost 4 bases to trimming and J lost 3 bases; unmatched junction nucleotides: 4. The CDR3 region has the DNA TGTGCCTGGAACGCGGGAGGGAACTACGAGCAGTACTTC. Amino acids: CAWNAGGNYEQYF.

This sequence joins TRBV10-3 and TRBJ2-3; 8 bases line up with TRBD2. After removal of 10 bases from V and 1 base from J, the junction contained 7 bases not matched to a gene. The CDR3 is 14 amino acids. The germline gives CDR1 ENHRY, CDR2 SYGVKD. The CDR3 is CATARAGGTDTQYF. CDR3 coding DNA: TGTGCCACGGCGCGAGCGGGGGGCACAGATACGCAGTATTTT.

This rearrangement joins TRBV21-1 to TRBJ2-2; the table assigns TRBD2, which was not confirmed against the DNA. TRBV21-1 is recorded as a pseudogene. The CDR3 covers 14 residues. The CDR3 loop reads CASSQGEGTGELFF. For the CDR3, the DNA is TGTGCCAGCAGCCAAGGAGAGGGTACCGGGGAGCTGTTTTTT.

The chain employs TRBV7-8 and TRBJ2-5, with D possibly being TRBD1 (5 bases). The CDR3 runs to 14 residues. V lost 6 bases to trimming and J lost 1 base, with 12 bases between them. Germline CDR1 SGHVS, CDR2 FQNEAQ. The CDR3 nucleotides are TGTGCCAGCAGACGACAGTTGTTCCAAGAGACCCAGTACTTC. It specifies CASRRQLFQETQYF.

The chain couples TRBV2 to TRBJ2-7, with a tentative D call TRBD1 (6 bases). The CDR3 is 15 residues long. V was clipped by 5 bases and J by 1 base, with 15 bases between them. The germline V gene has CDR1 SNHLY and CDR2 FYNNEI. This chain's CDR3 is CASSQRGYGSYEQYF. CDR3 nucleotides: TGTGCCAGCAGTCAGAGGGGGTATGGATCCTACGAGCAGTACTTC.